Presented here are 19 T cell receptor beta chains from one specimen sequenced in a study of cytomegalovirus exposure and HLA in healthy donors. PCR was performed using 60 Vbeta and 13 Jbeta primers. Data came from immunoSEQ multiplex PCR; TCRdb stores just in-frame clones and leaves some out. The data show about 190,000 clones, approximately 84% seen once. Sequences were obtained from PBMCs. These receptors were taken from a man aged 50-60 years in good health and CMV-seronegative.

This clone was recorded only once. This chain joins TRBV6-5 and TRBJ1-5; possibly TRBD1 for D (6 bases). V was pared by 5 bases and J by 3 bases, with 8 bases between. CDR1 MNHEY and CDR2 SVGAGI come from the germline V gene. This CDR3 spans 13 amino acids. CDR3 DNA: TGTGCCAGCAGTAGGACAGCCAATCAGCCCCAGCATTTT. It codes for CASSRTANQPQHF.

This clone showed up just a few times. The gene calls are TRBV7-2 and TRBJ2-5; D is perhaps TRBD1 (5 bases). Germline lookup yields CDR1 SGHTA and CDR2 FQGNSA. With 8 bases removed from V and 4 bases from J, the gap between germline ends came to 11 bases. This CDR3 region has 12 residues. CDR3: CASSFQGETQYF. The CDR3 nucleotides read TGTGCCAGCTCCTTCCAGGGAGAGACCCAGTACTTC.

This chain joins TRBV2 and TRBJ1-6; D may be TRBD1 (6 bases). Trimming cost V 6 bases and J 5 bases, with 11 bases left between them. Germline V gene data show CDR1 as SNHLY and CDR2 as FYNNEI. The CDR3 extends over 14 amino acids. DNA for the CDR3: TGTGCCAGCAGGCGGGGGCGTGATAATTCACCCCTCCACTTT. Its translation: CASRRGRDNSPLHF.

The chain has TRBV5-1 and TRBJ1-1, with TRBD1 matching 7 bases. From germline, CDR1 is SGHRS and CDR2 YFSETQ. With V trimmed by 3 bases and J by 4 bases, 6 bases remained unmatched. This CDR3 has 14 amino acids. The CDR3 DNA reads TGCGCCAGCAGCTCCGGGACAGAGGGCACTGAAGCTTTCTTT. It yields the protein CASSSGTEGTEAFF.

The chain has TRBV14 and TRBJ2-7, with D possibly TRBD2 on 6 matching bases. CDR1 and CDR2 (germline): SGHDN, FVKESK. The CDR3 runs to 12 residues. Trimming removed 5 bases at V and 6 bases at J, with 11 bases between. The DNA for the CDR3 is TGTGCCAGCAGCGACTGGAGGGGCGAGCAGTACTTC. Amino acids: CASSDWRGEQYF.

Remarks on this clone: The same CDR3 arises from other DNA sequences in this sample as well. The gene calls are TRBV9 and TRBJ2-3; weak D call: TRBD2 (6 bases). Trimming pared 5 bases from V and 0 bases from J, leaving 13 bases between. The CDR3 loop spans 15 amino acids. Germline V gene data show CDR1 as SGDLS and CDR2 as YYNGEE. The CDR3 nucleotides are TGTGCCAGCAGGGTGGGGGACTCAAGCACAGATACGCAGTATTTT. Residues: CASRVGDSSTDTQYF.

The chain recombines TRBV5-5 with TRBJ2-5, with a possible D match to TRBD1 (6 bases). The assigned J gene may be wrong: the sequence end matches TRBJ2-7 better. Looked up from germline, CDR1 is SGHKS and CDR2 is YYEKEE (reference sequence). The CDR3 is made up of 13 amino acids. The CDR3 DNA follows: TGTGCCAGCAGCTCCTCGGGACAAAACGAGCAGTACTTC. Translated, it gives CASSSSGQNEQYF.

The count of this clone is one. This sequence joins TRBV27 and TRBJ1-6; 10 bases match TRBD1. This CDR3 spans 17 amino acids. V gave up 2 bases and J gave up 7 bases; unmatched junction bases: 8. The germline V gene has CDR1 MNHEY and CDR2 SMNVEV (reference sequence). CDR3 bases: TGTGCCAGCAGTTTAAGGACCGGGACAGGGGAAAATTCACCCCTCCACTTT. Encoded protein: CASSLRTGTGENSPLHF.

This clone was detected a few times. One base separates it from a far larger clone, so it is likely a read error. This specimen includes other DNA sequences encoding the same CDR3. J is TRBJ2-7 and V is TRBV5-4; the D gene is possibly TRBD2 (6 bases). Per germline, CDR1 SGHNT and CDR2 YYREEE (reference sequence). V lost 5 bases, J lost 3 bases, and 12 bases lay in between. CDR3 size: 13 residues. CDR3 DNA sequence: TGTGCCAGCAGTACTAGCCGGGGCTACGAGCAGTACTTC. Translating gives CASSTSRGYEQYF. Together with reference TRBV5-4 and TRBJ2-7, the CDR3 gives the full variable domain: ETGVTQSPTHLIKTRGQQVTLRCSSQSGHNTVSWYQQALGQGPQFIFQYYREEENGRGNFPPRFSGLQFPNYSSELNVNALELDDSALYLCASSTSRGYEQYFGPGTRLTVT.

This chain uses TRBV5-6 with TRBJ1-1; TRBD1 matches at 8 bases. After removal of 4 bases from V and 8 bases from J, the junction contained 4 bases not matched to a gene. The CDR3 covers 12 residues. Germline V gene sequence: CDR1 SGHDT, CDR2 YYEEEE. CDR3 nucleotide sequence: TGTGCCAGCAGCCTGACAGGGGCCGAAGCTTTCTTT. It specifies CASSLTGAEAFF.

The chain combines TRBV5-6 with TRBJ1-1; the D gene is possibly TRBD1 (6 bases). The germline V gene has CDR1 SGHDT and CDR2 YYEEEE. Between the trimmed V and J ends, which lost 1 base and 0 bases, there was a span of 10 bases. The CDR3 has 15 residues. CDR3 protein: CASSLMGTMNTEAFF. The CDR3 DNA follows: TGTGCCAGCAGCTTGATGGGGACAATGAACACTGAAGCTTTCTTT.

The rearrangement joins TRBV9 to TRBJ2-7; possibly TRBD1 for D (6 bases). The V gene lost 0 bases and the J gene lost 3 bases, with 10 bases spanning the gap. Germline V CDR1 and CDR2: SGDLS, YYNGEE. The CDR3 loop spans 14 amino acids. CDR3 in amino acids: CASSVGPTGYEQYF. The CDR3 coding sequence is TGTGCCAGCAGCGTAGGCCCGACAGGCTACGAGCAGTACTTC.

Of note for this clone: The junction departs from germline at one end; a sequencing error may be responsible. J is TRBJ2-7 and V is TRBV7-9; 9 bases are a match to TRBD1. Germline V gene sequence: CDR1 SEHNR, CDR2 FQNEAQ (reference sequence). This CDR3 has 18 amino acids. The chain's CDR3 is CSSSLGGPGQGPTYEQYF. The CDR3 region has the DNA TGTTCCAGCAGCTTAGGAGGCCCTGGACAGGGGCCGACGTACGAGCAGTACTTC.

This chain connects TRBV6-5 to TRBJ1-1; 8 positions match TRBD1. J gave up 1 base and V 3 bases, and 4 bases lay outside the gene matches. Germline-derived CDR1 and CDR2 are MNHEY and SVGAGI. This CDR3 contains 15 residues. The CDR3 spells CASSYTGTGNTEAFF. The CDR3 DNA reads TGTGCCAGCAGTTATACCGGGACAGGGAACACTGAAGCTTTCTTT.

This chain uses TRBV6-6 with TRBJ2-5, with TRBD1 identical over 12 bases. The CDR3 is made up of 15 amino acids. J was trimmed by 5 bases and V by 8 bases; bases with no gene match: 9. CDR1 is MNHNY, CDR2 SVGAGI, per germline (reference sequence). The CDR3 DNA is TGTGCCAGCCGGTCCGGGACAGGGGGCGCGGAGACCCAGTACTTC. It encodes CASRSGTGGAETQYF.

The J gene is TRBJ2-2, the V gene TRBV7-6; TRBD2 might be the D (5 bases). V lost 0 bases, J lost 3 bases, and 8 bases lay in between. There are 15 residues in the CDR3. Germline values: CDR1 SGHVS, CDR2 FNYEAQ. The CDR3 spells CASSLAIGDTGELFF. DNA of the CDR3: TGTGCCAGCAGCTTAGCGATCGGGGACACCGGGGAGCTGTTTTTT.

V is TRBV5-1 and J is TRBJ2-7; 7 bases are a match to TRBD2. The CDR3 runs to 15 residues. Germline V CDR1 and CDR2: SGHRS, YFSETQ. V lost 1 base to trimming and J lost 2 bases; unmatched junction nucleotides: 6. CDR3 residues: CASSLSGELPYEQYF. CDR3 DNA: TGCGCCAGCAGCTTGAGCGGGGAGCTGCCCTACGAGCAGTACTTC.

The J gene is TRBJ2-7, the V gene TRBV19; the match to TRBD2 covers 8 bases. Trimming cost V 1 base and J 3 bases; bases outside gene matches: 5. Looked up from germline, CDR1 is LNHDA and CDR2 is SQIVND (reference sequence). The CDR3 sequence is 15 residues long. Written as DNA, the CDR3 is TGTGCCAGTAGTATAGCGGGGGGGCCCAGCTACGAGCAGTACTTC. Its translation: CASSIAGGPSYEQYF.

This clone has just one count. The chain joins TRBV9 to TRBJ2-2; 10 nucleotides match TRBD2. This CDR3 spans 17 amino acids. V was pared by 0 bases and J by 5 bases, with 7 bases of the junction left unmatched. Germline assignment: CDR1 SGDLS and CDR2 YYNGEE. The CDR3 coding sequence is TGTGCCAGCAGCGTAGGGCTAGCGGGGGCGGAGACCGGGGAGCTGTTTTTT. Its protein is CASSVGLAGAETGELFF.